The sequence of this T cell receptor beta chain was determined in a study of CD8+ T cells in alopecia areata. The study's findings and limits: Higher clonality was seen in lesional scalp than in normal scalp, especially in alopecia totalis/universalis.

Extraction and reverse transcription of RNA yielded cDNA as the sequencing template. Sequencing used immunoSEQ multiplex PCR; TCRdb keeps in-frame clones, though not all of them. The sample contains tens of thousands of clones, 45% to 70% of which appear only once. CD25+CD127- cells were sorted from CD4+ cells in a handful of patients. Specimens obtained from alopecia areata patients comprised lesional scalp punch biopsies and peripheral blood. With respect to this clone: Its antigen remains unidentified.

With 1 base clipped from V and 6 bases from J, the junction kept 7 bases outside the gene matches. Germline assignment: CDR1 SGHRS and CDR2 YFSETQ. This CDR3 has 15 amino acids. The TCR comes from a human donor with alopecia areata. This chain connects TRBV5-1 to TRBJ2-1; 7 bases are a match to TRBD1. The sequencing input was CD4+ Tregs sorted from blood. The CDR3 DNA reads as TGCGCCAGCAGCTTGTTCGACAGGGTGGTCAATGAGCAGTTCTTC. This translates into CASSLFDRVVNEQFF.